The rows below give T cell receptor beta chains drawn from one sample of a study of blood T cell repertoires in COVID-19. Here immunoSEQ multiplex PCR was the method, and the copy in TCRdb shows in-frame clones only, minus some. The top ten clones hold roughly 2.3% of a sample with hundreds of thousands of clones, 75% to 90% of them seen once. Input material: peripheral blood. The receptors stem from a man between 18 and 29 years old with active or convalescent COVID-19. CDR3s include the opening cysteine and the closing phenylalanine or tryptophan. The D gene is left open where the match is weak. Size tells how often a clone was seen (once, few, many) or the class of an expanded clone, and some rows leave it out.

TRBJ1-2 NA TRBV12-3/TRBV12-4 TRBD1 TGTGCCAGCAGTGGGACAGGGTATGGCTACACCTTC CASSGTGYGYTF
TRBJ1-1 once TRBV7-9 NA TGTGCCAGCAGCTTAGCGACACAGATGAACACTGAAGCTTTCTTT CASSLATQMNTEAFF
TRBJ1-2 NA TRBV9 NA TGTGCCAGCAGCGGGGGCTGGGGCGTGGGCTACACCTTC CASSGGWGVGYTF
TRBJ1-2 once TRBV11-2 NA TGTGCCAGCAGCTCCGAAACAGCTTATGGCTACACCTTC CASSSETAYGYTF
TRBJ2-2 NA TRBV11-2 NA TGTGCCAGCAGCTTAGATTACAGGGCGTGGGACACCGGGGAGCTGTTTTTT CASSLDYRAWDTGELFF
TRBJ1-1 NA TRBV10-3 TRBD1 TGTGCCATCAGTCCGGGACAGGGGGCAACTGAAGCTTTCTTT CAISPGQGATEAFF
TRBJ2-7 NA TRBV5-1 NA TGCGCCAGCAGCGTGACAGGATTCTCCTACGAGCAGTACTTC CASSVTGFSYEQYF
TRBJ1-2 NA TRBV7-9 NA TGTGCCAGCAGCGGGACCGGGACACCTAACTATGGCTACACCTTC CASSGTGTPNYGYTF
TRBJ1-4 NA TRBV15 TRBD1 TGTGCCACCAGCAGAGGGGGGACAGGGGGAGGAAAACTGTTTTTT CATSRGGTGGGKLFF
TRBJ2-5 once TRBV5-1 TRBD1 TGCGCCAGCAGCTTGGAAGGACAGGGTGGGACCCAGTACTTC CASSLEGQGGTQYF
TRBJ1-1 NA TRBV11-2 NA TGTGCCAGCAGCTTAGTCGCCCAGAGCGTGAACACTGAAGCTTTCTTT CASSLVAQSVNTEAFF
TRBJ1-3 once TRBV9 TRBD1 TGTGCCAGCAGCGATTCAGGGGGCGACAGGGCTGGAAACACCATATATTTT CASSDSGGDRAGNTIYF
TRBJ2-6 NA TRBV5-1 NA TGCGCCAGCAGCCCCGGAGGGAGCTCTGGGGCCAACGTCCTGACTTTC CASSPGGSSGANVLTF
TRBJ2-5 once TRBV19 NA TGTGCCAGTAGTATAGATCAGCGAGAGACCCAGTACTTC CASSIDQRETQYF
TRBJ1-1 NA TRBV18 NA TGTGCCAGCGCACAATATGCCCCCACATCGAACACTGAAGCTTTCTTT CASAQYAPTSNTEAFF
TRBJ1-1 NA TRBV27 NA TGTGCCAGCAGTTTCTCCAGTGGGAGCGGGACTGAAGCTTTCTTT CASSFSSGSGTEAFF
TRBJ2-7 NA TRBV28 TRBD1 TGTGCCAGCAATTCTATCGGACAGGCGACCTACGAGCAGTACTTC CASNSIGQATYEQYF
TRBJ1-2 NA TRBV5-1 NA TGCGCCAGCAGCTTGGACATAAACTATGGCTACACCTTC CASSLDINYGYTF
TRBJ2-3 few TRBV7-2 TRBD2 TGTGCCAGCAGCTCCGAGGGCGGGGGGGCCCCGGATACGCAGTATTTT CASSSEGGGAPDTQYF
TRBJ2-7 once TRBV7-9 TRBD2 TGTGCCAGCAGCTTCGAACGGACTAGCGGGACGGACGAGCAGTACTTC CASSFERTSGTDEQYF
TRBJ2-7 NA TRBV28 TRBD1 TGTGCCAGCAGTTCCGGACAGGGGGCCTACGAGCAGTACTTC CASSSGQGAYEQYF
TRBJ1-1 NA TRBV28 TRBD1 TGTGCCAGCAGTCTAAGGGGGCCTACGAACACTGAAGCTTTCTTT CASSLRGPTNTEAFF
TRBJ1-2 NA TRBV27 NA TGTGCCAGCAGTTTTTCACCACAGGGTCTGAGTGGCTACACCTTC CASSFSPQGLSGYTF
TRBJ2-7 NA TRBV27 NA TGTGCCAGCAGCCCCAGGGTCGGCGAGCAGTACTTC CASSPRVGEQYF